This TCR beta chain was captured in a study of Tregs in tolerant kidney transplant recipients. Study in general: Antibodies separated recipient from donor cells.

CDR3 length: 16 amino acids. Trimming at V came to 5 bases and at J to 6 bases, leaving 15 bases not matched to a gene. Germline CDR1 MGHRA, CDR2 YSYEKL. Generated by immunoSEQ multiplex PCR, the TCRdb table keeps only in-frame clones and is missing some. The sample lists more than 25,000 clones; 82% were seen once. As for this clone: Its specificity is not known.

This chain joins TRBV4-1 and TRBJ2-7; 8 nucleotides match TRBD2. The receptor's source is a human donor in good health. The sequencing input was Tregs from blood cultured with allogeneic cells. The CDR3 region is CASSGSSGGSIREQYF. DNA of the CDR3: TGCGCCAGCAGCGGTTCCTCGGGGGGGTCCATCCGCGAGCAGTACTTC.